These 8 T cell receptor beta chains were sequenced from one sample in a study of shared clonotypes between healthy human individuals. Profiled with immunoSEQ multiplex PCR; TCRdb holds only in-frame clones, not every one. The data hold 2 million to 2.5 million clones, with 85% to 95% observed a single time. The sequencing sample was made of naive CD4+ T cells from PBMCs. Subset here: CD45RA+ positively selected. Source of these receptors: a man younger than 35 in good health. Some clones in this sample may be carry-over from other donors' samples.

The chain joins TRBV14 to TRBJ2-7; 7 nucleotides match TRBD1. The CDR3 runs to 15 residues. The ends lost 5 bases at V and 1 base at J; junction bases unmatched: 8. From germline, CDR1 is SGHDN and CDR2 FVKESK. CDR3 nucleotide sequence: TGTGCCAGCAGCGTAAACAGGGGAAGGTCCTACGAGCAGTACTTC. This encodes CASSVNRGRSYEQYF.

The V call is TRBV5-4, the J call TRBJ2-7, with TRBD2 matching 10 bases. The CDR3 is 16 residues long. Germline values: CDR1 SGHNT, CDR2 YYREEE (reference sequence). The J segment lost 5 bases and the V segment lost 1 base, leaving 9 bases of the junction unmatched. DNA of the CDR3: TGTGCCAGCAGCTTGTCTTCGCTAGCGGGAGTCGACGAGCAGTACTTC. It codes for CASSLSSLAGVDEQYF.

To note about this clone: Other nucleotide sequences from this sample produce the same CDR3. The CDR3 sequence: CASSLGTGSYEQYF. The CDR3 DNA reads TGTGCCAGCAGCCTTGGGACAGGAAGTTACGAGCAGTACTTC. V is TRBV7-9 and J is TRBJ2-7, with 8 bases matching TRBD1. The germline V gene encodes CDR1 SEHNR and CDR2 FQNEAQ (reference sequence). This CDR3 is 14 amino acids long. Trimming cost V 5 bases and J 4 bases; bases outside gene matches: 7.

In the case of this clone: The same CDR3 can be traced to other DNA sequences in this sample. The J gene is TRBJ2-1, the V gene TRBV28, with TRBD1 matching over 10 bases. The CDR3 sequence is 16 residues long. Germline V CDR1 and CDR2: MDHEN, SYDVKM. The trim removed 1 base at V and 3 bases at J, leaving 3 bases unmatched. Here the CDR3 reads CASSLLGQGDYNEQFF. For the CDR3, the DNA is TGTGCCAGCAGTTTATTAGGACAGGGGGACTACAATGAGCAGTTCTTC.

This clone was counted once. The J gene is TRBJ2-7, the V gene TRBV4-3; D is unclear. Per the germline V gene, CDR1 is LGHNA and CDR2 is YSLEER. The CDR3 runs 15 residues. V was cut by 0 bases and J by 3 bases, with 12 bases left in between. The CDR3 loop reads CASSQEAGRNYEQYF. DNA for the CDR3: TGCGCCAGCAGCCAAGAGGCCGGCAGAAACTACGAGCAGTACTTC.

This clone has only one observation. The gene calls are TRBV9 and TRBJ1-4, with D perhaps TRBD1 (5 bases). CDR1 and CDR2 (germline): SGDLS, YYNGEE. The CDR3 has 14 amino acids. Trimming stripped 3 bases from V and 7 bases from J, with 13 bases between. The CDR3: CASSGGLGFEKLFF. The CDR3 nucleotides read TGTGCCAGCAGCGGGGGCCTTGGGTTTGAAAAACTGTTTTTT.

This chain joins TRBV7-9 and TRBJ2-1; D is possibly TRBD2 (7 bases). This CDR3 has 14 amino acids. The germline V gene encodes CDR1 SEHNR and CDR2 FQNEAQ (reference sequence). Deletions cut 10 bases from V and 5 bases from J, with 18 bases between. CDR3 nucleotides: TGTGCCATCTCAGGGGCTAGCGGTAACAATGAGCAGTTCTTC. It specifies CAISGASGNNEQFF.

The gene calls are TRBV9 and TRBJ2-2; 7 bases match TRBD2. The CDR3 spans 16 residues. Per the germline V gene, CDR1 is SGDLS and CDR2 is YYNGEE. V gave up 3 bases and J gave up 1 base; unmatched junction bases: 6. The CDR3 loop is CASSALSSGNTGELFF. As DNA, the CDR3 is TGTGCCAGCAGCGCACTCTCTAGCGGGAACACCGGGGAGCTGTTTTTT.